This TCR beta chain was documented in a study of OX40 agonist ivuxolimab in advanced cancers. Overall study: Participants averaged around 60 years of age (range roughly 23 to 90) and were approximately 81% male. Prior anti-PD-1, anti-PD-L1 or anti-CTLA-4 therapy did not bar entry, and 40% had some. Study-wide results and caveats: More expanded clones were seen, on average, in CD8+ T cells than in CD4+.

Some clones are missing from TCRdb's copy, which holds only in-frame ones; the method was immunoSEQ multiplex PCR. The sample consists of under 100,000 clones, over 80% of them appearing once. CDR1 is GTSNPN, CDR2 SVGIG, per germline (reference sequence). Trimming removed 5 bases from V and 2 bases from J, with 10 bases in between. The CDR3 is made up of 12 amino acids. As concerns this clone: What it binds is unknown.

This clonotype originated in an adult with an advanced solid tumor such as melanoma, head and neck, liver or kidney cancer. The source material was CD4+ or CD8+ T cells sorted from blood, sampled in a trial of the OX40 agonist ivuxolimab. The chain uses TRBV30 and TRBJ2-7; D is undetermined. The CDR3 nucleotides are TGTGCCTGGGGGTCGACGCCCTACGAGCAGTACTTC. Translating gives CAWGSTPYEQYF.